This T cell receptor beta chain was sequenced for a study of Ad26.COV2.S vaccination and SARS-CoV-2 variants. Germline lookup yields CDR1 SGHRS and CDR2 YFSETQ. This CDR3 has 15 amino acids. Trimming stripped 3 bases from V and 3 bases from J, with 15 bases between. TCRdb's copy holds only in-frame clones and misses some; the assay was immunoSEQ multiplex PCR. The sample lists roughly 100,000 clones, 80% occurring once. Note on this clone: Its antigen is undetermined.

Points from the study as a whole: While placebo recipients had lower spike-specific TCR breadth, vaccine recipients had more. Non-spike TCR breadth was similar in vaccine and placebo recipients. Marked by substantial breadth, spike-specific CD8+ and CD4+ T cell responses were reportedly seen after vaccination. Analyses that measured TCR breadth and depth may have underestimated total T cell responses.

This sequence originates from a human donor who had recovered from COVID-19. V usage is TRBV5-1 and J usage is TRBJ1-1, with a tentative D call TRBD1 (5 bases). This sample comprised peripheral blood, obtained after recovery from COVID-19. The CDR3 protein is CASSSGGWGYTEAFF. The DNA of the CDR3 is TGCGCCAGCAGCTCCGGGGGGTGGGGCTACACTGAAGCTTTCTTT.